This TCR beta chain is from a study of early T cells in non-severe SARS-CoV-2 infection. Findings and limits, study-wide: A preference for anti-spike CD8 responses marked VDJdb matching, which missed private and CD4 specificities.

This clonotype has at least ten counts. Its target is unknown. TCRdb processed the 5' RACE reads anew with MiXCR; each CDR3 protein has one entry. Counted here are tens of thousands of distinct CDR3 sequences, 5.8% occurring once; the ten biggest clones make up 7.6%. The sequencing sample was made of whole blood. This receptor was obtained from an adult who was a healthcare worker with PCR-confirmed SARS-CoV-2 infection or an uninfected control (not recorded which).

The CDR3 sequence is CASSLARGAYGYTF. Here the CDR3 DNA reads TGTGCCAGCAGTTTGGCCAGGGGTGCATATGGCTACACCTTC. This sequence joins TRBV12-3 or TRBV12-4 and TRBJ1-2, with a tentative D call TRBD1 (6 bases). Trimming shortened V by 3 bases and J by 5 bases, and 13 bases separated the two germline ends. The CDR3 totals 14 residues.